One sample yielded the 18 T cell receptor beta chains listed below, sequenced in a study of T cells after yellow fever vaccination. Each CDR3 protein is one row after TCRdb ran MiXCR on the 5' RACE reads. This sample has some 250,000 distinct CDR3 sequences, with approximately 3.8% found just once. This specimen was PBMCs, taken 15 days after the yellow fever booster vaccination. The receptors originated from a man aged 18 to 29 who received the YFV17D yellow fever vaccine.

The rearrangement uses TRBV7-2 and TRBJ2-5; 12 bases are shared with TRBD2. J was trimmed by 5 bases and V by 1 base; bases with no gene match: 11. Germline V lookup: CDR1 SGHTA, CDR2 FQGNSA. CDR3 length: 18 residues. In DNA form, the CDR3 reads TGTGCCAGCAGCTTAGTCCTAGCGGGGGGGCCGGTCCTCGAGACCCAGTACTTC. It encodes CASSLVLAGGPVLETQYF.

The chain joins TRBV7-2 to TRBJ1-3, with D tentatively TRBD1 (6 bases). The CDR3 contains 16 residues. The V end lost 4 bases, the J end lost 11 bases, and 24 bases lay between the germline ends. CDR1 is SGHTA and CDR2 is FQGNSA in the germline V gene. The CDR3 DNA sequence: TGTGCCAGCAGCTGGGCACAGGGTACCCCACCAGTGGCCATATATTTT. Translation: CASSWAQGTPPVAIYF. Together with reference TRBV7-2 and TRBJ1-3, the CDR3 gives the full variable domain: GAGVSQSPSNKVTEKGKDVELRCDPISGHTALYWYRQSLGQGLEFLIYFQGNSAPDKSGLPSDRFSAERTGGSVSTLTIQRTQQEDSAVYLCASSWAQGTPPVAIYFGEGSWLTVV.

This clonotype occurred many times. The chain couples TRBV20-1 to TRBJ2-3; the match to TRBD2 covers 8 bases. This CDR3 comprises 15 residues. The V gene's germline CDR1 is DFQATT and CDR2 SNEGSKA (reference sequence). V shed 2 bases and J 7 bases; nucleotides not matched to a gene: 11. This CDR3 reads CSARSSGGPIYTQYF. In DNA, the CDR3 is TGCAGTGCTAGATCGTCGGGGGGGCCTATTTATACGCAGTATTTT.

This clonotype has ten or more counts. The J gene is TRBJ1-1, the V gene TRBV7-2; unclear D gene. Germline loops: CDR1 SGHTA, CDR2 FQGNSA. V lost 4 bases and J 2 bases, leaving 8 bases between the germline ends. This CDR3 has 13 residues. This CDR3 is CASSSDPNTEAFF. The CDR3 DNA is TGTGCCAGCAGCTCCGACCCTAACACTGAAGCTTTCTTT.

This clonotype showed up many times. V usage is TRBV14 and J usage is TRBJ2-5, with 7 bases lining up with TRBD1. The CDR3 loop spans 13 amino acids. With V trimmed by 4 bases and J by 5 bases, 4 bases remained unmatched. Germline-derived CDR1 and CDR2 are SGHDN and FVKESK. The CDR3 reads CASSLQGTETQYF. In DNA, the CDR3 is TGTGCCAGCAGCCTACAGGGGACGGAGACCCAGTACTTC.

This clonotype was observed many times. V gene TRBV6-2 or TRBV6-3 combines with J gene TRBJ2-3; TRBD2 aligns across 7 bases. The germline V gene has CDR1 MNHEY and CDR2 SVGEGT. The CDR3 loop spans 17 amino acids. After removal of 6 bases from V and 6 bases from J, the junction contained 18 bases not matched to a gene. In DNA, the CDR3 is TGTGCCAGCAGGCCCCTCGGGGGAGGGACCTCCGCCGATACGCAGTATTTT. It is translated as CASRPLGGGTSADTQYF.

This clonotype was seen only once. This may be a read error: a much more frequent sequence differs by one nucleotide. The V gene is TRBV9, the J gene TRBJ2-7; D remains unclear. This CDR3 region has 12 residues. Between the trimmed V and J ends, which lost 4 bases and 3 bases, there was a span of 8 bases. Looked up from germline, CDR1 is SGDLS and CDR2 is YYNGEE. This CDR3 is CASSLICYEQYV. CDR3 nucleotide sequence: TGTGCCAGCAGCCTCATCTGCTACGAGCAGTACGTC.

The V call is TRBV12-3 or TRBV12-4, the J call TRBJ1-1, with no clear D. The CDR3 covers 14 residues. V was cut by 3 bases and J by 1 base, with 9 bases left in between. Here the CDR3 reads CASSFGPGNTEAFF. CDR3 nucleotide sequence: TGTGCCAGCAGTTTCGGACCGGGGAACACTGAAGCTTTCTTT.

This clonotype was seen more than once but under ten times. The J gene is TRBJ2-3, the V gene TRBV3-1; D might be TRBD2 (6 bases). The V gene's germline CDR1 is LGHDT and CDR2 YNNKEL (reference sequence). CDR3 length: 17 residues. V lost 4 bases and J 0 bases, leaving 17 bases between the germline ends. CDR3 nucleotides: TGTGCCAGCAGCCCCTCCGAGGAGGGGCTGAGCACAGATACGCAGTATTTT. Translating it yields CASSPSEEGLSTDTQYF.

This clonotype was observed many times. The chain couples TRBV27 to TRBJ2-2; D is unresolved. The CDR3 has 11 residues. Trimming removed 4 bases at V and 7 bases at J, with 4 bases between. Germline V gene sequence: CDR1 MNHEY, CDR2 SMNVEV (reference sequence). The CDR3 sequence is CASSSDGELFF. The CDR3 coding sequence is TGTGCCAGCAGTTCGGACGGGGAGCTGTTTTTT.

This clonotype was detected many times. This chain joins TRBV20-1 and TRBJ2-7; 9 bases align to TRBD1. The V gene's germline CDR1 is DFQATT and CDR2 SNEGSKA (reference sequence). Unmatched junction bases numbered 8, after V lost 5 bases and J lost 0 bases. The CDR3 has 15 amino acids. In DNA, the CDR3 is TGCAGTGCTGAGGGTCCGGGACAGGGCTCCTACGAGCAGTACGTC. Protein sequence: CSAEGPGQGSYEQYV.

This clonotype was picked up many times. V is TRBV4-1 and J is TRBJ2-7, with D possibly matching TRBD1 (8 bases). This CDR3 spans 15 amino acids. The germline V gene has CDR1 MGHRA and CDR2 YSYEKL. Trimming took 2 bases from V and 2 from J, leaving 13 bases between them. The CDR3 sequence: CASSQNRGGPYEQYF. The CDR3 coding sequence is TGCGCCAGCAGCCAAAACAGGGGGGGGCCCTACGAGCAGTACTTC.

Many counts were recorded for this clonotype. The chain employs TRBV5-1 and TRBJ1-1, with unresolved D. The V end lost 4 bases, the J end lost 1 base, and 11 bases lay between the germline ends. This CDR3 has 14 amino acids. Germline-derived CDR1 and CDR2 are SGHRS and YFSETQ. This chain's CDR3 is CASSLPDGNTEAFF. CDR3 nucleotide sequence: TGCGCCAGCAGCCTACCGGACGGGAACACTGAAGCTTTCTTT.

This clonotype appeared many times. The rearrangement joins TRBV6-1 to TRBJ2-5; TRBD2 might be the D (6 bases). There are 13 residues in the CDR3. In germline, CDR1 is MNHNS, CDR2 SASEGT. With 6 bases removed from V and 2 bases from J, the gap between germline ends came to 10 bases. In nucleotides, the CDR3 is TGTGCCAGCAGGCGGGGTCCGCAAGAGACCCAGTACTTC. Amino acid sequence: CASRRGPQETQYF.

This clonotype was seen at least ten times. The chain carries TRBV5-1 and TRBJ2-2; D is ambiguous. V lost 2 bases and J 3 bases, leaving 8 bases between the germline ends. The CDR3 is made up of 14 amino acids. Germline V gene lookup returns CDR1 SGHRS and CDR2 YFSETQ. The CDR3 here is CASSFPGDTGELFF. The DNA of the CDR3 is TGCGCCAGCAGCTTTCCAGGAGACACCGGGGAGCTGTTTTTT.

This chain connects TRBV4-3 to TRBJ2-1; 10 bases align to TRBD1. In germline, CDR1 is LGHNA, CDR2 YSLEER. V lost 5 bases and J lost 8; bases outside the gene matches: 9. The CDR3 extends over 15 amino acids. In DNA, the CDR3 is TGCGCCAGCAGCACACGGACAGGGGGAGACTATGAGCAGTTCTTC. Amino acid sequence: CASSTRTGGDYEQFF.

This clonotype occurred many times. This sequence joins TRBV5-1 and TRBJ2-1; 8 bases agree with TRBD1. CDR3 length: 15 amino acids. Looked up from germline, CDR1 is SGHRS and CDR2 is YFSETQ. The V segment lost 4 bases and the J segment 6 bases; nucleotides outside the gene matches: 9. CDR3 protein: CASSHSGTGRNEQFF. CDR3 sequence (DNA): TGCGCCAGCAGCCACTCCGGGACAGGCCGCAATGAGCAGTTCTTC.

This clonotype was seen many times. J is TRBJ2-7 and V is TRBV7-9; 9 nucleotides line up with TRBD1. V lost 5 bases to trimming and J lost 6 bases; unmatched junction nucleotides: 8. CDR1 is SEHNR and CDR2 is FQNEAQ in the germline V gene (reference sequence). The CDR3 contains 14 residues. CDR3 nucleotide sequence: TGTGCCAGCAGCCGGGGACAGGGAGTATTCGAGCAGTACTTC. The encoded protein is CASSRGQGVFEQYF.